The TCR beta chain under discussion was sequenced for a study of T cells in Graves' hyperthyroidism and ophthalmopathy. Deletions cut 2 bases from V and 2 bases from J, with 10 bases between. The germline V gene encodes CDR1 SGHRS and CDR2 YFSETQ. CDR3 size: 14 residues. Broader study findings: Ophthalmopathy and stable hyperthyroidism were told apart by a 13 V-J model. Blood also contained most expanded thyroid clonotypes above 0.001.

Exclusion followed for patients with uncontrolled infection, other autoimmune disease, pregnancy or lactation. Clinical symptoms, serum thyroxine, TRAb, thyroid ultrasound and orbital computed tomography established diagnosis. Comment on this clonotype: The antigen is undetermined.

TCR beta CDR3 region amplification was performed from RNA transcripts. HTBI primers were employed in a first-round RT-PCR of the TCR CDR3. TCRdb re-analysed the multiplex PCR reads in MiXCR, keeping a single row per CDR3 protein. The sample gives about 550,000 distinct CDR3 sequences, less than 25% of which show up once; roughly 29% is in the top ten. Source material: blood. This chain connects TRBV5-1 to TRBJ1-2; TRBD1 might be the D (6 bases). The sequence came from a young man with Graves' hyperthyroidism. CDR3 amino acids: CASSFYRENYGYTF. In DNA form, the CDR3 reads TGCGCCAGCAGCTTCTACAGGGAAAACTATGGCTACACCTTC.